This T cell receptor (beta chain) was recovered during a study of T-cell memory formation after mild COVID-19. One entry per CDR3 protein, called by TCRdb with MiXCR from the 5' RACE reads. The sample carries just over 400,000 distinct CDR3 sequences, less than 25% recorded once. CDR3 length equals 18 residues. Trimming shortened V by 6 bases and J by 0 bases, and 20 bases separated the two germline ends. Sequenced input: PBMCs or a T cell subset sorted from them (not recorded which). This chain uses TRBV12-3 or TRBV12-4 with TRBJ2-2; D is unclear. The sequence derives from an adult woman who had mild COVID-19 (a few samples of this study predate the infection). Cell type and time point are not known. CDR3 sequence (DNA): TGTGCCAGCAGCCCTCTCCCTCCGCGGCCACCGAACACCGGGGAGCTGTTTTTT. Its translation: CASSPLPPRPPNTGELFF.